This TCR beta chain was sequenced in a study of control samples from healthy donors and cancer patients. Some clones are missing from TCRdb's copy, which holds only in-frame ones; the method was immunoSEQ multiplex PCR. The data show a few hundred thousand clones, roughly 90% seen once. CDR1 is SEHNR, CDR2 FQNEAQ, per germline (reference sequence). The CDR3 is 13 residues long. Trimming pared 4 bases from V and 0 bases from J, leaving 7 bases between. The chain is built from TRBV7-9 and TRBJ2-7; D unclear. The clonotype originates from a man in his forties with head and neck cancer. Material for sequencing was PBMCs. For the CDR3, the DNA is TGTGCCAGCAGCTCTGGCAGCTCCTACGAGCAGTACTTC. This translates into CASSSGSSYEQYF.